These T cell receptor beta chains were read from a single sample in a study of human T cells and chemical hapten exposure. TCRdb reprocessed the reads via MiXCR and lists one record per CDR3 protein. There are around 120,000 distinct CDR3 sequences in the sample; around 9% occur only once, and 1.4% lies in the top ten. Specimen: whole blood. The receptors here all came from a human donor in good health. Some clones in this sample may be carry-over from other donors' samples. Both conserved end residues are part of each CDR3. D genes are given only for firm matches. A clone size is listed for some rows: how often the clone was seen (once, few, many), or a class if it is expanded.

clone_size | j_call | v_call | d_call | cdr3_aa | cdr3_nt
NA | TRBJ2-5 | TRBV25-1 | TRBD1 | CASRTDRGWGQETQYF | TGTGCCAGCAGAACGGACAGGGGGTGGGGGCAAGAGACCCAGTACTTC
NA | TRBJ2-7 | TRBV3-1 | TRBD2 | CASSPGLAGGSPYF | TGTGCCAGCAGCCCCGGACTAGCGGGAGGTTCTCCGTACTTC
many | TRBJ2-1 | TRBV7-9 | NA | CASSSTGFSSYNEQFF | TGTGCCAGCAGCTCAACAGGCTTTAGCTCCTACAATGAGCAGTTCTTC
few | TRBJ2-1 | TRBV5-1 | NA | CASSLADFSYNEQFF | TGCGCCAGCAGCTTGGCGGACTTCTCCTACAATGAGCAGTTCTTC
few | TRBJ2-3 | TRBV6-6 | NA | CASSYRGPSSTDTQYF | TGTGCCAGCAGTTATCGAGGACCTTCTAGCACAGATACGCAGTATTTT
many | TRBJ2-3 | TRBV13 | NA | CASSLLGQWTPEGNTQYF | TGTGCCAGCAGCTTATTAGGTCAGTGGACGCCCGAAGGAAATACGCAGTATTTT
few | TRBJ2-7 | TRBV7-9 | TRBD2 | CASSPLASSGGGEQYF | TGTGCCAGCAGCCCCCTGGCGTCTAGCGGGGGCGGCGAGCAGTACTTC
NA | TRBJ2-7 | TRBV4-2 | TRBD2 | CASTGTSGEYEQYF | TGTGCCAGCACGGGGACTAGCGGGGAGTACGAGCAGTACTTC
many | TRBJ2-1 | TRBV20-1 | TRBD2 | CSARGSGGPYNEQFF | TGCAGTGCTAGAGGTAGCGGGGGGCCCTACAATGAGCAGTTCTTC
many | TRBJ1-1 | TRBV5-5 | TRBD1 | CASSRGQGGTEAFF | TGTGCCAGCAGCAGAGGACAGGGAGGGACTGAAGCTTTCTTT
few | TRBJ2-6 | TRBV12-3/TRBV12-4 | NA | CASSLGGAGANVLTF | TGTGCCAGCAGTTTGGGGGGAGCTGGGGCCAACGTCCTGACTTTC
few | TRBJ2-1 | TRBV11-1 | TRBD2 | CASSQNAGGRGEQFF | TGTGCCAGCAGCCAAAATGCGGGAGGGAGGGGTGAGCAGTTCTTC
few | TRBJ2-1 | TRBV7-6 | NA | CASSSGGVASSAYNEQFF | TGTGCCAGCAGCTCCGGAGGGGTAGCTTCTTCGGCCTACAATGAGCAGTTCTTC
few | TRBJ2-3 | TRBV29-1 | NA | CSVEDPVGPGPTDTQYF | TGCAGCGTTGAAGATCCCGTTGGGCCAGGGCCAACAGATACGCAGTATTTT
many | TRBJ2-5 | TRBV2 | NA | CASSEFTETQYF | TGTGCCAGCAGTGAATTTACAGAGACCCAGTACTTC
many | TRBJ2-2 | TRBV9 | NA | CASSVTAKATGELFF | TGTGCCAGCAGCGTCACTGCTAAAGCTACCGGGGAGCTGTTTTTT
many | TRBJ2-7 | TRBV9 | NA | CASSGRDDNYEQYF | TGTGCCAGCAGCGGCCGGGACGATAACTACGAGCAGTACTTC
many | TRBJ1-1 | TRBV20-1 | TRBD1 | CSAERGRRDTEAFF | TGCAGTGCTGAAAGGGGGCGTCGGGACACTGAAGCTTTCTTT
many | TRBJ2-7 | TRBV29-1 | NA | CSVDWSSGEQYF | TGCAGCGTTGATTGGTCCTCGGGGGAGCAGTACTTC
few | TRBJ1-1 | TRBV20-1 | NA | CSARTMNTEAFF | TGCAGTGCTCGGACCATGAACACTGAAGCTTTCTTT
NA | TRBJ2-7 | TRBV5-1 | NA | CASSLALATGEQYF | TGCGCCAGCAGCTTGGCTTTAGCGACGGGGGAGCAGTACTTC
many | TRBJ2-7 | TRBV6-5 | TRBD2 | CASSYGLAGYEQYF | TGTGCCAGCAGTTACGGGCTAGCGGGATACGAGCAGTACTTC
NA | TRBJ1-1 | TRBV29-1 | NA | CSVPRRGADTEAFF | TGCAGCGTCCCGAGGCGAGGGGCCGACACTGAAGCTTTCTTT
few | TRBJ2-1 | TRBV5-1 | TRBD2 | CASSSDSGSYNEQFF | TGCGCCAGCAGCTCTGATAGCGGGAGTTACAATGAGCAGTTCTTC
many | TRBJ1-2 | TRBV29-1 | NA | CSVSGTEGRGYTF | TGCAGCGTTTCCGGGACTGAAGGAAGGGGCTACACCTTC
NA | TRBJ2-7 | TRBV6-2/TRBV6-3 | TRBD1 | CASSFWGQGNPYEQYF | TGTGCCAGCAGTTTCTGGGGACAGGGCAACCCTTACGAGCAGTACTTC
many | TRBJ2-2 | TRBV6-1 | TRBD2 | CASSEGTSGRPRSTGELFF | TGTGCCAGCAGTGAAGGAACTAGCGGGAGGCCCAGGAGCACCGGGGAGCTGTTTTTT
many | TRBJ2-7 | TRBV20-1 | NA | CSARVPGLPYEQYF | TGCAGTGCTAGAGTCCCCGGACTACCCTACGAGCAGTACTTC
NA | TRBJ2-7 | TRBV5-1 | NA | CASSYYGTSYEQYF | TGCGCCAGCAGCTACTACGGGACATCCTACGAGCAGTACTTC
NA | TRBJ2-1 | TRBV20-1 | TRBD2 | CSVGPSGNEQFF | TGCAGTGTAGGCCCTAGCGGGAATGAGCAGTTCTTC
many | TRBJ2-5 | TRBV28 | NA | CASSASEETQYF | TGTGCCAGCAGCGCTAGCGAGGAGACCCAGTACTTC